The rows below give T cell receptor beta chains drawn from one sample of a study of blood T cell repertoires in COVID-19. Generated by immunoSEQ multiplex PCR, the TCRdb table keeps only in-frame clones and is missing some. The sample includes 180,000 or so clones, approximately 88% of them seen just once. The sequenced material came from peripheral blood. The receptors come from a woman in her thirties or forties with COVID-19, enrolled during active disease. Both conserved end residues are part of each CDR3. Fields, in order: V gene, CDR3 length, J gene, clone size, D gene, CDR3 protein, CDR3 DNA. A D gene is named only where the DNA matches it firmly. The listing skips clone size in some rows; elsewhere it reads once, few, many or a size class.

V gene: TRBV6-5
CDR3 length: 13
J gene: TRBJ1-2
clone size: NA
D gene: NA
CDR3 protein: CASRVGQTTANLF
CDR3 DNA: TGTGCCAGCAGAGTTGGGCAGACCACAGCTAATCTCTTC

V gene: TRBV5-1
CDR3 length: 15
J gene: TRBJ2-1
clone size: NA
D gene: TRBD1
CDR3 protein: CASSFDRGSYNEQFF
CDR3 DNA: TGCGCCAGCAGCTTCGACAGGGGCTCCTACAATGAGCAGTTCTTC

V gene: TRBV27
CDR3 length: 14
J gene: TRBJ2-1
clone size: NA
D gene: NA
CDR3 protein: CASTGGTSYNEQFF
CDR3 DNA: TGTGCCAGCACCGGCGGGACCTCCTACAATGAGCAGTTCTTC

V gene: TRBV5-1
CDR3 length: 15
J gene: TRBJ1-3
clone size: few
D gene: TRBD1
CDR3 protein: CASSLENRGPDTIYF
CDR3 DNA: TGCGCCAGCAGCTTGGAGAACAGGGGACCAGACACCATATATTTT

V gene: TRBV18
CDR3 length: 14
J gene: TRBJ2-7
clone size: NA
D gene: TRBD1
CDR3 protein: CASSAGTGIYEQYF
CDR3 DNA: TGTGCCAGCTCAGCCGGGACAGGGATCTACGAGCAGTACTTC

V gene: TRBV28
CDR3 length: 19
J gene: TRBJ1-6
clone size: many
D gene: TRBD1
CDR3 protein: CASSLYQGTVSSYNSPLHF
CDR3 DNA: TGTGCCAGCAGTTTATACCAGGGGACAGTCAGCTCCTATAATTCACCCCTCCACTTT

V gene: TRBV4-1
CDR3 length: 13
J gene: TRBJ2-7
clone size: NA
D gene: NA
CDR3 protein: CASSRGGSYEQYF
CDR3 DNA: TGCGCCAGCAGCCGGGGCGGTTCCTACGAGCAGTACTTC

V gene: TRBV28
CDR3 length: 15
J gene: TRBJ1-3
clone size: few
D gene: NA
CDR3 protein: CASSQKGRGGNTIYF
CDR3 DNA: TGTGCCAGCAGCCAGAAGGGCAGGGGAGGAAACACCATATATTTT

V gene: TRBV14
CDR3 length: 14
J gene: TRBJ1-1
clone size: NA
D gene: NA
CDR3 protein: CASSHRGQNTEAFF
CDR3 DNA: TGTGCCAGCAGCCACCGCGGACAGAACACTGAAGCTTTCTTT

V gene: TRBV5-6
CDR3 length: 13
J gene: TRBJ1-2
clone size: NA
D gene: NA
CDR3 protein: CASSLGRGYGYTF
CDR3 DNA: TGTGCCAGCAGCTTGGGCAGGGGATATGGCTACACCTTC

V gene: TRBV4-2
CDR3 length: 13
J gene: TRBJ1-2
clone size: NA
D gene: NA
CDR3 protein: CASSSMGGYGYTF
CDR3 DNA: TGTGCCAGCAGCTCAATGGGAGGCTATGGCTACACCTTC

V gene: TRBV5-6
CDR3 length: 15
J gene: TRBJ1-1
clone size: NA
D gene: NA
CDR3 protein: CASSISGVYGTEAFF
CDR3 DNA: TGTGCCAGCAGCATATCGGGGGTTTATGGCACTGAAGCTTTCTTT

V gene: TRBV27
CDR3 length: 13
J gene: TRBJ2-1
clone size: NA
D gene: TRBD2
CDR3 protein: CASVGLADNEQFF
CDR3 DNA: TGTGCCTCTGTGGGACTAGCGGACAATGAGCAGTTCTTC

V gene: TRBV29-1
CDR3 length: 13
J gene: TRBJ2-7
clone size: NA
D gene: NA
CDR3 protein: CSVEDIAGYEQYF
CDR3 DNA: TGCAGCGTTGAAGATATCGCGGGTTACGAGCAGTACTTC

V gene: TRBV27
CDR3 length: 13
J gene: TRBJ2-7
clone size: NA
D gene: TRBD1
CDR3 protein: CARSGTESYEQYF
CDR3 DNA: TGTGCCAGGTCTGGGACAGAATCCTACGAGCAGTACTTC

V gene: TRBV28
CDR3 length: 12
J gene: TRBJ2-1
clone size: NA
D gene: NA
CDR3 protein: CASRDLYNEQFF
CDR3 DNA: TGTGCCAGTCGGGACTTATACAATGAGCAGTTCTTC

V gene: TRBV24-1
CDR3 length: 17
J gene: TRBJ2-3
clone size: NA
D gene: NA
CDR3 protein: CATSDLRGRSRTDTQYF
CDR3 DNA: TGTGCCACCAGTGATTTGCGTGGGAGGTCGCGCACAGATACGCAGTATTTT

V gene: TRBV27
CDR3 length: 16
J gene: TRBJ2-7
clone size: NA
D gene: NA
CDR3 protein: CASRTWGPTEPYEQYF
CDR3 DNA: TGTGCCAGCAGAACTTGGGGGCCCACAGAACCCTACGAGCAGTACTTC

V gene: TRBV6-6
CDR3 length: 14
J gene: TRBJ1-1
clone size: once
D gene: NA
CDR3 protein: CASTLRGADTEAFF
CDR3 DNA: TGTGCCAGCACTCTCAGGGGCGCGGACACTGAAGCTTTCTTT

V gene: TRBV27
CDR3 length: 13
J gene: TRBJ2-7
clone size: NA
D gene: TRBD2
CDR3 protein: CASSLRGENEQYF
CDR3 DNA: TGTGCCAGCAGTTTACGGGGGGAAAACGAGCAGTACTTC

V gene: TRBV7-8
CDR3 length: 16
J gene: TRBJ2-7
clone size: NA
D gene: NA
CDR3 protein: CASSLAGRTSPSEQYF
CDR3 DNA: TGTGCCAGCAGCTTAGCCGGCCGTACCTCTCCTAGTGAGCAGTACTTC

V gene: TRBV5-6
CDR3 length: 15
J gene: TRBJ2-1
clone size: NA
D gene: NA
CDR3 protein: CASSLTVRGAREQFF
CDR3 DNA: TGTGCCAGCAGCTTGACCGTCCGCGGGGCGCGGGAGCAGTTCTTC

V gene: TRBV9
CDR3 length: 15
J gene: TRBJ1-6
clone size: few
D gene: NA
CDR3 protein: CASRSQGAPNSPLHF
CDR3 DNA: TGTGCCAGCAGGAGCCAAGGGGCACCAAATTCACCCCTCCACTTT

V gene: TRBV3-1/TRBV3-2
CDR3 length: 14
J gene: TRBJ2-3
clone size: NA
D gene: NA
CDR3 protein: CASSLRRGPDTQYF
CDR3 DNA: TGTGCCAGCAGCCTGAGGCGGGGCCCAGATACGCAGTATTTT

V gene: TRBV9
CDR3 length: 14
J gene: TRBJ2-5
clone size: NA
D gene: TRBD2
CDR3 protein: CASSLAGGQETQYF
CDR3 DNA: TGTGCCAGCAGCTTAGCGGGAGGACAAGAGACCCAGTACTTC

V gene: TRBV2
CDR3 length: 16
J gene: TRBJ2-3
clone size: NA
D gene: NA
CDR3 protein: CASSELRKRSTDTQYF
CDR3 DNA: TGTGCCAGCAGTGAATTACGGAAGCGTAGCACAGATACGCAGTATTTT

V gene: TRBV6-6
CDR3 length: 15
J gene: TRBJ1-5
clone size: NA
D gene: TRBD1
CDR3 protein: CASNEGTGGQQPQHF
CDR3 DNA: TGTGCCAGCAACGAAGGGACAGGGGGCCAGCAGCCCCAGCATTTT

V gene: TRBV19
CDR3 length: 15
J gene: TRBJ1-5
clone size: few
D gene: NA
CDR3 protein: CASSKADYSNQPQHF
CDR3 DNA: TGTGCCAGTAGTAAGGCCGACTATAGCAATCAGCCCCAGCATTTT

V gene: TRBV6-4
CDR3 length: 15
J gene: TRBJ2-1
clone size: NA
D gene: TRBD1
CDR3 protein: CASMPPRDRAHEQFF
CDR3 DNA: TGTGCCAGCATGCCTCCCCGGGACAGGGCCCATGAGCAGTTCTTC

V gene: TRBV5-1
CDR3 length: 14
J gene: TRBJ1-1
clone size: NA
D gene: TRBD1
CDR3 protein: CASSSSRGVTEAFF
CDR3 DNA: TGCGCCAGCAGCTCGTCCAGGGGGGTTACTGAAGCTTTCTTT

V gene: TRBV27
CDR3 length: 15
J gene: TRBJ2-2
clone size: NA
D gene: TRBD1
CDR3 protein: CASSSPGQGNGELFF
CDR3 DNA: TGTGCCAGCAGTTCGCCGGGACAGGGGAACGGGGAGCTGTTTTTT

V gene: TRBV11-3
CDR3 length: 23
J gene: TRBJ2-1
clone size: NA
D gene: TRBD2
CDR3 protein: CASSLDPRDKISGRAYLRNEQFF
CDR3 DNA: TGTGCCAGCAGCTTAGACCCCCGGGACAAAATTAGCGGGAGGGCCTACTTACGCAATGAGCAGTTCTTC

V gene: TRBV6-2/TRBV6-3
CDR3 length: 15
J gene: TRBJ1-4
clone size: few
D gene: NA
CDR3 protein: CASSRREVGMEKLFF
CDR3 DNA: TGTGCCAGCAGCAGGCGTGAGGTCGGAATGGAAAAACTGTTTTTT

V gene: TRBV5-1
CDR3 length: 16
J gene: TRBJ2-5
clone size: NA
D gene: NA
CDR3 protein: CASSLVPGVGQETQYF
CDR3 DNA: TGCGCCAGCAGCTTGGTTCCGGGGGTGGGCCAAGAGACCCAGTACTTC

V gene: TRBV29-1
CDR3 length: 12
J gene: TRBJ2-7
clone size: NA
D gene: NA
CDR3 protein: CSVGSRGYEQYF
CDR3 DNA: TGCAGCGTCGGTAGCAGGGGCTACGAGCAGTACTTC

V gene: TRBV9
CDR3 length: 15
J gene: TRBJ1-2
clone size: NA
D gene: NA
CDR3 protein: CASSVVDSPVYGYTF
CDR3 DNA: TGTGCCAGCAGCGTAGTTGACTCTCCTGTCTATGGCTACACCTTC

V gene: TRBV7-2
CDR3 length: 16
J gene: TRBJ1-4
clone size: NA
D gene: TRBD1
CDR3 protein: CASSSTPGGPNEKLFF
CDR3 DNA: TGTGCCAGCAGCTCCACCCCAGGGGGCCCTAATGAAAAACTGTTTTTT

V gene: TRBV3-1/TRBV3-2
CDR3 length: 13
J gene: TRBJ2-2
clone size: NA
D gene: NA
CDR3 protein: CASSPVSTGELFF
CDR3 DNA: TGTGCCAGCAGCCCGGTGAGCACCGGGGAGCTGTTTTTT

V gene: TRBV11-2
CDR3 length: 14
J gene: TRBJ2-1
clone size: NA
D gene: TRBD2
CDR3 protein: CASSLGQRGSEQFF
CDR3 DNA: TGTGCCAGCAGCTTAGGTCAGCGGGGGAGTGAGCAGTTCTTC

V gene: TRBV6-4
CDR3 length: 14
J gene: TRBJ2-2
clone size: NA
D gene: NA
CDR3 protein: CASRVQGSTGELFF
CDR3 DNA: TGTGCCAGCAGGGTACAGGGAAGCACCGGGGAGCTGTTTTTT

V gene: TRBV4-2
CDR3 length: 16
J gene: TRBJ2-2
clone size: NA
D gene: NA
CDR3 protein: CASSQVQGTYTGELFF
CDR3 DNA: TGTGCCAGCAGCCAAGTCCAGGGGACCTACACCGGGGAGCTGTTTTTT

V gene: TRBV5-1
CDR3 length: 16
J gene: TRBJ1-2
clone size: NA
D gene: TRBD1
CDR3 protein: CASSPGGTGGAFGYTF
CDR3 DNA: TGCGCCAGCAGCCCCGGTGGGACAGGGGGCGCGTTTGGCTACACCTTC

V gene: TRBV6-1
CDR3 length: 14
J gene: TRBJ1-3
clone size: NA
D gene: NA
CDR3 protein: CASSEGRVGNTIYF
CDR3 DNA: TGTGCCAGCAGTGAAGGGAGGGTGGGAAACACCATATATTTT

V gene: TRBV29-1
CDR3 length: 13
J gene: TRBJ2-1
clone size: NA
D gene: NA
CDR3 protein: CSVGQGPYNEQFF
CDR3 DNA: TGCAGCGTTGGTCAGGGCCCCTACAATGAGCAGTTCTTC

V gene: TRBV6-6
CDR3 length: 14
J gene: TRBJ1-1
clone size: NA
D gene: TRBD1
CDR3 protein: CASSPDRGGTEAFF
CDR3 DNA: TGTGCCAGCAGCCCGGACAGGGGGGGCACTGAAGCTTTCTTT

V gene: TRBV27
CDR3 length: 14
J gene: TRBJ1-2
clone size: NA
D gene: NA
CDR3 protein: CASSLSGGAGGYTF
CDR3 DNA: TGTGCCAGCAGCCTCTCTGGGGGGGCGGGTGGCTACACCTTC

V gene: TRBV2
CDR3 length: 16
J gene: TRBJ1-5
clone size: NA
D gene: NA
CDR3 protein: CASSEGGRRGNQPQHF
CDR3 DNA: TGTGCCAGCAGTGAAGGCGGCCGGAGAGGCAATCAGCCCCAGCATTTT

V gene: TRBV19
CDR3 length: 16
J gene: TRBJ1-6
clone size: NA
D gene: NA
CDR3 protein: CASSTRQNPINSPLHF
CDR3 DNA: TGTGCCAGTAGTACCCGACAGAATCCTATTAATTCACCCCTCCACTTT

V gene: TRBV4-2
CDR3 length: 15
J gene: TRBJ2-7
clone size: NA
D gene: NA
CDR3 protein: CASSQEGHSIAEQYF
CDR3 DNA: TGTGCCAGCAGCCAAGAGGGGCACAGTATAGCCGAGCAGTACTTC

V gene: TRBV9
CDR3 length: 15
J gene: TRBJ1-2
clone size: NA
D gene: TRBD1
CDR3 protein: CASSATGTGDSGYTF
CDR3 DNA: TGTGCCAGCAGCGCCACCGGGACAGGGGACTCTGGCTACACCTTC

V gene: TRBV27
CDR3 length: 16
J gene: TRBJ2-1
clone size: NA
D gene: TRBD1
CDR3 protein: CASTLMGTGGLGEQFF
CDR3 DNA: TGTGCCAGCACCCTCATGGGGACAGGGGGTCTCGGTGAGCAGTTCTTC

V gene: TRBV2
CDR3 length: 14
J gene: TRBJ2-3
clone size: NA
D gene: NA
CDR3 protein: CASRGGASTDTQYF
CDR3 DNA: TGTGCCAGCAGAGGGGGGGCCAGCACAGATACGCAGTATTTT